The next 9 T cell receptor beta chains were all read from a single sample in a study of metastatic and nonmetastatic thyroid tumors. Until they underwent thyroid surgery, no patient had received any treatment. TCRdb re-clonotyped the PCR reads through MiXCR. The sample shows some 22,000 clones, about 17% of them seen only once. What was sequenced was blood. The receptors derive from a male donor with papillary thyroid cancer or a benign thyroid nodule (not recorded which). Some clones in this sample may be carry-over from other donors' samples.

This clone has at least ten counts. The J gene is TRBJ2-1, the V gene TRBV5-1, with 7 positions matching TRBD2. The V segment lost 0 bases and the J segment 4 bases; nucleotides outside the gene matches: 1. Germline CDR1 is SGHRS and CDR2 is YFSETQ. CDR3 length: 14 residues. Here the CDR3 reads CASSLGGGYNEQFF. DNA of the CDR3: TGCGCCAGCAGCTTGGGGGGGGGATACAATGAGCAGTTCTTC.

Ten or more counts support this clone. The chain has TRBV12-3 or TRBV12-4 and TRBJ1-5; a weak D match, TRBD1 (5 bases). The CDR3 covers 13 residues. The V end was cut by 0 bases, the J end by 13 bases, with 13 bases between. The CDR3 coding sequence is TGTGCCAGCAGTTTAGCCGGGGGTTTGGGTCAGCATTTT. It yields the protein CASSLAGGLGQHF.

The table lists this clone with a few counts. The chain uses TRBV28 and TRBJ1-5; D remains ambiguous. The CDR3 sequence is 16 residues long. Germline CDR1 reads MDHEN; CDR2 reads SYDVKM. With 6 bases removed from V and 2 bases from J, the gap between germline ends came to 17 bases. In DNA form, the CDR3 reads TGTGCCAGCAGCCGCCCGTTGGGGATAGGCAATCAGCCCCAGCATTTT. Translating it yields CASSRPLGIGNQPQHF.

This clone occurred many times. V usage is TRBV5-1 and J usage is TRBJ1-1; D is ambiguous. The CDR3 is 13 residues long. Germline V gene sequence: CDR1 SGHRS, CDR2 YFSETQ. V was cut by 2 bases and J by 1 base, with 6 bases left in between. Written as DNA, the CDR3 is TGCGCCAGCAGCTTCGGGAGGAACACTGAAGCTTTCTTT. Encoded protein: CASSFGRNTEAFF.

This clone has a handful of counts. Here the CDR3 reads CASTLGDNYNEQFF. In DNA, the CDR3 is TGTGCCAGCACCCTGGGAGACAATTACAATGAGCAGTTCTTC. The chain links TRBV6-1 to TRBJ2-1, with D possibly being TRBD2 (5 bases). Germline CDR1 and CDR2: MNHNS and SASEGT. This CDR3 region has 14 residues. V was cut by 7 bases and J by 4 bases, with 14 bases left in between.

This clone is medium-sized. The V gene is TRBV6-1, the J gene TRBJ2-6; no firm D call. Germline assignment: CDR1 MNHNS and CDR2 SASEGT. This CDR3 comprises 12 residues. The V and J ends lost 7 bases and 4 bases respectively, with 5 bases between them. The DNA of the CDR3 is TGTGCCAGCATGGTGGGGGCCAACGTCCTGACTTTC. This encodes CASMVGANVLTF.

By sample fraction, this clone is medium-sized (0.01 to 0.1%). The chain combines TRBV6-1 with TRBJ1-5, with a possible D match to TRBD1 (5 bases). CDR1 MNHNS and CDR2 SASEGT come from the germline V gene. The CDR3 totals 13 residues. V was trimmed by 5 bases and J by 7 bases, leaving 12 bases between them. CDR3 coding DNA: TGTGCCAGCAGTTTTGCGGGGGAACAGCCCCAGCATTTT. This sequence encodes CASSFAGEQPQHF.

This clone came up many times. The chain couples TRBV5-4 to TRBJ2-7; 11 positions match TRBD2. The CDR3 sequence is 17 residues long. In germline, CDR1 is SGHNT, CDR2 YYREEE (reference sequence). The V and J ends lost 3 bases and 4 bases, in that order; junction bases with no gene match: 12. The CDR3 region is CASSSPHGVAGGYEQYF. CDR3 sequence (DNA): TGTGCCAGCAGCTCCCCCCATGGAGTAGCGGGAGGGTACGAGCAGTACTTC. Full variable domain (missing parts from reference TRBV5-4 and TRBJ2-7): ETGVTQSPTHLIKTRGQQVTLRCSSQSGHNTVSWYQQALGQGPQFIFQYYREEENGRGNFPPRFSGLQFPNYSSELNVNALELDDSALYLCASSSPHGVAGGYEQYFGPGTRLTVT.

There are a few counts of this clone. J is TRBJ2-7 and V is TRBV28; no clear D gene. V lost 5 bases and J 5 bases, leaving 13 bases between the germline ends. CDR1 is MDHEN and CDR2 is SYDVKM in the germline V gene. CDR3 length equals 13 residues. The CDR3 DNA sequence: TGTGCCAGCAGTAGGTCAAATTGGCACGAGCAGTACTTC. This codes for CASSRSNWHEQYF. The variable domain in full, with the rest retrieved from reference TRBV28 and TRBJ2-7, is DVKVTQSSRYLVKRTGEKVFLECVQDMDHENMFWYRQDPGLGLRLIYFSYDVKMKEKGDIPEGYSVSREKKERFSLILESASTNQTSMYLCASSRSNWHEQYFGPGTRLTVT.